The rows below give T cell receptor beta chains drawn from one sample of a study of blood T cell repertoires in COVID-19. Libraries were prepared by immunoSEQ multiplex PCR; TCRdb keeps only in-frame clonotypes and omits some of them. The top ten hold just under 4% of the sample, which has over 150,000 clones, approximately 90% seen once. The sample comprised peripheral blood. The receptors stem from a woman aged 55 to 70 who had recovered from COVID-19. CDR3s include the opening cysteine and the closing phenylalanine or tryptophan. The D gene is left open where the match is weak. Clone size is not always given. Where it is, it says once, few, many or a class for expanded clones.

CDR3 DNA,CDR3 protein,clone size,V gene,J gene,D gene
TGTGCCAGCAGCGTAGACATCACAGATACGCAGTATTTT,CASSVDITDTQYF,NA,TRBV9,TRBJ2-3,NA
TGTGCCAGCAGCAAAGCGGAGGGCCCTAAAATCTCCTATAATTCACCCCTCCACTTT,CASSKAEGPKISYNSPLHF,NA,TRBV21-1,TRBJ1-6,NA
TGTGCCAGCATCACGGCGGTGGGCTATGGCTACACCTTC,CASITAVGYGYTF,NA,TRBV28,TRBJ1-2,NA
TGTGCCAGCTCACCACTGGGGGGGCTTGAGACCCAGTACTTC,CASSPLGGLETQYF,NA,TRBV18,TRBJ2-5,NA
TGTGCCAGCAGCTTGGGTTACAGGGCGCTATCCTACGAGCAGTACTTC,CASSLGYRALSYEQYF,NA,TRBV5-4,TRBJ2-7,NA
TGTGCCAGCAGCGCCGGGGGTACGGGCACTGAAGCTTTCTTT,CASSAGGTGTEAFF,NA,TRBV6-4,TRBJ1-1,NA
TGTGCCAGCAGCTTAGGGGGCAGGGGCCAATACGAGCAGTACTTC,CASSLGGRGQYEQYF,NA,TRBV11-2,TRBJ2-7,NA
TGTGCCAGTAAAGGGCGAGGGATGGAGACCCAGTACTTC,CASKGRGMETQYF,NA,TRBV19,TRBJ2-5,NA
TGTGCCAGCAGCGCCGCCGGGACAGGGCGAAGGAGTGAAGCTTTCTTT,CASSAAGTGRRSEAFF,few,TRBV5-4,TRBJ1-1,TRBD1
TGTGCCACAACAGAACGGGGGTCGACCACAGATACGCAGTATTTT,CATTERGSTTDTQYF,few,TRBV27,TRBJ2-3,NA
TGTGCCAGCAGTGCGGGACAGGGGATAACAGATACGCAGTATTTT,CASSAGQGITDTQYF,NA,TRBV2,TRBJ2-3,TRBD1
TGTGCCAGCAGTGTATCAGGGGCCGCATACAATGAGCAGTTCTTC,CASSVSGAAYNEQFF,NA,TRBV2,TRBJ2-1,NA
TGCAGCGTTGAAACGGACAGGGACTACGAGCAGTACTTC,CSVETDRDYEQYF,NA,TRBV29-1,TRBJ2-7,TRBD1
TGCGCCAGCAGCTTGTCCGGGACAGGTGCCTGGGGCACTGAAGCTTTCTTT,CASSLSGTGAWGTEAFF,NA,TRBV5-1,TRBJ1-1,TRBD1
TGTGCCAGCAGTTTACCTGCGGTTCGTAACTATGGCTACACCTTC,CASSLPAVRNYGYTF,once,TRBV28,TRBJ1-2,NA
TGTGCCAGCACCTGCGGGGACTGGATCTCCTACGAGCAGTACTTC,CASTCGDWISYEQYF,few,TRBV7-4,TRBJ2-7,NA
TGTGCCATCAGTGATGTCAGGGGCGAGCAGTACTTC,CAISDVRGEQYF,once,TRBV10-3,TRBJ2-7,NA
TGTGCCAGCAGCTTAGGACAGATGAACACTGAAGCTTTCTTT,CASSLGQMNTEAFF,once,TRBV7-9,TRBJ1-1,NA
TGTGCCAGCCAATACTCTAGCCCCTACGAGCAGTACTTC,CASQYSSPYEQYF,NA,TRBV2,TRBJ2-7,NA
TGTGCCAGTAGTGAACAGGGGGGCACCGGGGAGCTGTTTTTT,CASSEQGGTGELFF,NA,TRBV19,TRBJ2-2,TRBD1
TGTGCCAGCAGTGTGGGGGGGCGTGGAGAGACCCAGTACTTC,CASSVGGRGETQYF,NA,TRBV2,TRBJ2-5,NA
TGTGCCAGCAGCTTAGCCCCGCAGGGCCCGTACGAGCAGTACTTC,CASSLAPQGPYEQYF,NA,TRBV11-2,TRBJ2-7,NA
TGTGCCACCTACCCGGGACAGCTCTACAATGAGCAGTTCTTC,CATYPGQLYNEQFF,once,TRBV28,TRBJ2-1,TRBD1